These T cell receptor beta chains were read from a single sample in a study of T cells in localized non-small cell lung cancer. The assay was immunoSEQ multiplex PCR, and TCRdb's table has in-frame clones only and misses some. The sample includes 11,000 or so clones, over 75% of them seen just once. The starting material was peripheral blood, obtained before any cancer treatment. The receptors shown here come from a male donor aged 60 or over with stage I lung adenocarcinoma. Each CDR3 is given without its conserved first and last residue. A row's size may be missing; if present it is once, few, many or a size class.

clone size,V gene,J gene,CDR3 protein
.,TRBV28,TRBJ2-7,ASARDSYEQY
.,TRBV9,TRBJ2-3,ASSVAGLTDTQY
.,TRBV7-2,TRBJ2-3,ASSLVSPLAGGPGTQY
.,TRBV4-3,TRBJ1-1,ASSRAGTRGTEAF
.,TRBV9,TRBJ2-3,ASSVSEDTQY
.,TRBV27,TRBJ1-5,ASSSQGYQPQH
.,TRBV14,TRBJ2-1,ASSQDRGTGVFLGEQF
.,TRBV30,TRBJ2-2,ARRPSGGALGTGELF
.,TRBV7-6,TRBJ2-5,ASSYRGGQETQY
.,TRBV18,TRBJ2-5,ASSESGSETQY
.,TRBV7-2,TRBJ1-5,ASSRQGARGEPQH
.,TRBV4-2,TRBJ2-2,ASSQEVRRTTGELF
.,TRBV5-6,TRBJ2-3,ASSFSSGSSTDTQY
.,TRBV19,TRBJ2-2,ASTGGPGRGAGELF
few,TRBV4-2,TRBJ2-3,ASSQEGASGTDTQY
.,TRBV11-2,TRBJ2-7,ASSLGQGTWYEQY
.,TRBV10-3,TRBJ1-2,AIREIGSSYGYT
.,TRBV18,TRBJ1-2,ASSPTGQEANYGYT
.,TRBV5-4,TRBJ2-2,ASSLALDRELF
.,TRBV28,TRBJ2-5,ASSVGGQETQY
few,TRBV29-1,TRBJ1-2,SVEDLATGGYT
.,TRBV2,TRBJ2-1,AMGLAGGDEQF
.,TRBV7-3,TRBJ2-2,ASSPGQENTGELF
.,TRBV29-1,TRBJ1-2,SARQRPPGGYT
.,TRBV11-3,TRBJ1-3,ASSSTGHSSGNTIY
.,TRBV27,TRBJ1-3,ASRMTAGNTIY
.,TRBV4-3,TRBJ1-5,AKRGGQGRQPQH
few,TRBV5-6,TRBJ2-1,ASSWDNEQF
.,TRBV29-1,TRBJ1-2,SVVSSAEQYGYT
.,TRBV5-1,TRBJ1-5,ASSPDGSNQPQH
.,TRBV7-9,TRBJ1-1,ASSLGAGGLNTEAF
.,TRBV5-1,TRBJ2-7,ASSQQGTHEQY
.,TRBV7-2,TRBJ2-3,ASSLVSGARTDTQY
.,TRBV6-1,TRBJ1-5,ASSEWAGDQPQH
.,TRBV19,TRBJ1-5,ASGGGLNQPQH
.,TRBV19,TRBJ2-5,ASMKANQETQY
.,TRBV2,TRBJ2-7,ASRTGYEQY
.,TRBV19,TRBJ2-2,ASSIGRNTGELF
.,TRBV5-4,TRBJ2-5,ASSLARGGAGETQY
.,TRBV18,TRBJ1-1,ASSGSYLTEAF
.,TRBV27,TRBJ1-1,ASSLRGNTEAF
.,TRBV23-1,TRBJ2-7,ARVPSREQY
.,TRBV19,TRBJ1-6,ASSMGSYNSPLH
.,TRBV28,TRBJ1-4,ASSKPQRGAEKLF